Here is one T cell receptor (beta chain) with its context. This specimen belongs to a study of blood T cell repertoires in COVID-19. About the study: Sources were T cells, B-cell-depleted T cells, or PBMCs; the material itself was cDNA or gDNA.

Sequencing was performed with immunoSEQ multiplex PCR; in TCRdb, only in-frame clones are kept and a portion is missing. The repertoire consists of 200,000 to 300,000 clones, with more than 75% occurring once and the leading ten covering more than 9%. This CDR3 has 13 amino acids. The germline V gene has CDR1 LNHDA and CDR2 SQIVND (reference sequence). V shed 6 bases and J shed 6 bases, with 12 bases lying between them. V is TRBV19 and J is TRBJ1-5; D remains ambiguous. The origin of this receptor is a man older than 75 with acute or convalescent COVID-19. Sequencing was performed on peripheral blood. CDR3 nucleotides: TGTGCCAGTAGCCTATATCAAACTCAGCCCCAGCATTTT. Encoded protein: CASSLYQTQPQHF.